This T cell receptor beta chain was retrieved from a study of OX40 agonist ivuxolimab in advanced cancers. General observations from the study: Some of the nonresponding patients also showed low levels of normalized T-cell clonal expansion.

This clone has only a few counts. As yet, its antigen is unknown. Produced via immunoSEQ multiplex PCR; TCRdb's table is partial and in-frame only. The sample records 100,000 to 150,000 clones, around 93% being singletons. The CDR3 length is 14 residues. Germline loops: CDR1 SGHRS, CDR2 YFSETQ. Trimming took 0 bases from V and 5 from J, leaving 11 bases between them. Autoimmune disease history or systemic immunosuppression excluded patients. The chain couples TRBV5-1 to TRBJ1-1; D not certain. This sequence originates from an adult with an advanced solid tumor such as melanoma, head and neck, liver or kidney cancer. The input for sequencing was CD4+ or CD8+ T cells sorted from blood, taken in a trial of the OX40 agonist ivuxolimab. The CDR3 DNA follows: TGCGCCAGCAGCTTGGTTGAGTGGGCAACTGAAGCTTTCTTT. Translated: CASSLVEWATEAFF.